These T cell receptor beta chains were read from a single sample in a study of technical replicates of blood from several donors. Only in-frame clones appear in the TCRdb table, and some are missing; sequencing was by immunoSEQ multiplex PCR. This repertoire shows tens of thousands of clones, more than 75% found once; its top ten account for about 5.1%. The source material was PBMCs. Source of these receptors: a human donor in good health. Some clones in this sample may be carry-over from other donors' samples. Each CDR3 is given with its conserved first and last residue. A D gene is named only where the DNA matches it firmly. A clone size is listed for some rows: how often the clone was seen (once, few, many), or a class if it is expanded.

v_call,d_call,clone_size,j_call,cdr3_nt,cdr3_aa
TRBV4-3,.,.,TRBJ1-4,TGCGCCAGCAGCCACCCGATCAGAGAAAAACTGTTTTTT,CASSHPIREKLFF
TRBV27,TRBD1,.,TRBJ2-1,TGTGCCAGCAGTTCGTGGACAGGGGGTAATGAGCAGTTCTTC,CASSSWTGGNEQFF
TRBV18,TRBD1,.,TRBJ2-5,TGTGCCAGCTCACCTACGGGACAGTATTTTGAGACCCAGTACTTC,CASSPTGQYFETQYF
TRBV5-5,TRBD1,.,TRBJ1-2,TGTGCCAGCGGGACAGCCGCGCCTAACTATGGCTACACCTTC,CASGTAAPNYGYTF
TRBV27,.,.,TRBJ1-1,TGTGCCAGCAGTCCTACAGGGTCGGGCACTGAAGCTTTCTTT,CASSPTGSGTEAFF
TRBV4-2,.,.,TRBJ2-7,TGTGCCAGCAGCACCCCGGAGTCCTACGAGCAGTACTTC,CASSTPESYEQYF
TRBV2,.,few,TRBJ1-2,TGTGCCAGCAGTGAAAGGGAGGGTAAGGTCTATGGCTACACCTTC,CASSEREGKVYGYTF
TRBV5-1,TRBD2,.,TRBJ2-5,TGCGCCAGCAGCTTGGGCGGGAGTGAGACCCAGTACTTC,CASSLGGSETQYF
TRBV9,TRBD1,.,TRBJ2-3,TGTGCCAGCAGCGAGCGACAGGGGGCTGATACGCAGTATTTT,CASSERQGADTQYF
TRBV7-9,.,.,TRBJ2-2,TGTGCCGCGAAAATCTTGGGGTTGCGGGGGCCGAACACCGGGGAGCTGTTTTTT,CAAKILGLRGPNTGELFF
TRBV10-3,TRBD1,.,TRBJ2-1,TGTGCCATCAGTGAGCCCCCGGGGGCCGAAAACAGGGGGTCCTACAATGAGCAGTTCTTC,CAISEPPGAENRGSYNEQFF
TRBV7-3,TRBD2,.,TRBJ2-3,TGTGCCAGCAGCCCAGTTGTTCGGGGGGGGTTAGATACGCAGTATTTT,CASSPVVRGGLDTQYF
TRBV4-3,TRBD1,.,TRBJ1-2,TGCGCCAGCAGCCTCGGACAGGGGGACTATGGCTACACCTTC,CASSLGQGDYGYTF
TRBV5-8,.,many,TRBJ1-1,TGTGCCAGCAGCGGACAGACAGTGAACACTGAAGCTTTCTTT,CASSGQTVNTEAFF
TRBV4-1,TRBD2,.,TRBJ2-7,TGCGCCAGCAGCCCCATAGGACTAGTCGGGCAGTACTTC,CASSPIGLVGQYF
TRBV5-1,TRBD2,once,TRBJ2-7,TGCGCCAGCAGCTTGGCCACTAGCGGAACCTACGAGCAGTACTTC,CASSLATSGTYEQYF
TRBV2,.,.,TRBJ1-1,TGTGCCAGCAGTCGCTATCGATCGAACACTGAAGCTTTCTTT,CASSRYRSNTEAFF
TRBV12-5,.,.,TRBJ2-7,TGTGCTAGTGGTTTGGTACAGAGCGAGCAGTACTTC,CASGLVQSEQYF
TRBV7-2,.,.,TRBJ2-1,TGTGCCAGCAGCTTAGTGACGGGAGCGACTGGGAATGAGCAGTTCTTC,CASSLVTGATGNEQFF
TRBV18,.,.,TRBJ2-7,TGTGCCAGCTCACCATTTGGCGGTGACGAAGGCGAGCAGTACTTC,CASSPFGGDEGEQYF
TRBV10-3,TRBD2,.,TRBJ2-6,TGTGCCATCAGGCCCTGGATTAGCGGGAGTATGAGGGGGGCCAACGTCCTGACTTTC,CAIRPWISGSMRGANVLTF
TRBV7-2,.,.,TRBJ1-2,TGTGCCAGCGGATCGGGTTATGGCTACACCTTC,CASGSGYGYTF
TRBV7-8,.,.,TRBJ2-5,TGTGCCAGCAGCCCCCGCAGGGAACAAGAGACCCAGTACTTC,CASSPRREQETQYF
TRBV7-2,.,.,TRBJ2-5,TGTGCCAGCAGCTTAGGTCTAGCCGCAGAGACCCAGTACTTC,CASSLGLAAETQYF
TRBV9,TRBD2,.,TRBJ2-3,TGTGCCAGCAGCGTAGTTACTAGCGGGGGGAATTCAGATACGCAGTATTTT,CASSVVTSGGNSDTQYF
TRBV29-1,TRBD2,.,TRBJ2-1,TGCAGCGTTGACCGAGCGGGAGGGCCGAATGAGCAGTTCTTC,CSVDRAGGPNEQFF
TRBV7-8,.,.,TRBJ1-2,TGTGCCAGCAGCTCCCCCTTTTCCAACTATGGCTACACCTTC,CASSSPFSNYGYTF
TRBV6-1,TRBD1,.,TRBJ2-3,TGTGCCAGCAGTGACAGACCGGGACAGGGGGATTTTTTTACGCAGTATTTT,CASSDRPGQGDFFTQYF
TRBV30,.,.,TRBJ1-1,TGTGCCTGGGGGGCCGGGCACGCTGTAAAGAACACTGAAGCTTTCTTT,CAWGAGHAVKNTEAFF
TRBV5-1,.,once,TRBJ1-6,TGCGCCAGCAGCCCGGAGGGGGGGTCACCCCTCCACTTT,CASSPEGGSPLHF
TRBV18,.,.,TRBJ2-5,TGTGCCAGCTCTCCCTTGGAGGGGCAAGAGACCCAGTACTTC,CASSPLEGQETQYF
TRBV4-3,.,.,TRBJ2-1,TGCGCCAGCAGCCAAGTAGGTGCCGGAGATGAGCAGTTCTTC,CASSQVGAGDEQFF
TRBV19,.,.,TRBJ1-2,TGTGCCAGTAGTGTCACAGGGTTCGACGGCTACACCTTC,CASSVTGFDGYTF
TRBV6-4,.,.,TRBJ1-6,TGTGCCAGCAGGAGTTCCTATAATTCACCCCTCCACTTT,CASRSSYNSPLHF
TRBV5-1,TRBD2,.,TRBJ2-5,TGCGCCAGCAGCTTGGCTGTAGCGGGGGGGCAAGAGACCCAGTACTTC,CASSLAVAGGQETQYF
TRBV7-8,.,.,TRBJ1-1,TGTGCCAGCAGCCAGCAGGGAGGGGGGGCAGCTTTCTTT,CASSQQGGGAAFF
TRBV30,.,.,TRBJ1-1,TGTGCCTGGATCGGTGGCGGGACTGAAGCTTTCTTT,CAWIGGGTEAFF
TRBV9,TRBD2,.,TRBJ2-1,TGTGCCAGCAGCGTAGGACTAGCGGGGACCCATGAGCAGTTCTTC,CASSVGLAGTHEQFF
TRBV5-4,.,.,TRBJ2-3,TGTGCCAGCAGGGCCGGGACTCAAATACCCCAGTATTTT,CASRAGTQIPQYF
TRBV7-8,TRBD1,.,TRBJ2-1,TGTGCCAGCAGCCTCTCGACAGGGTTCTACAATGAGCAGTTCTTC,CASSLSTGFYNEQFF
TRBV7-3,.,.,TRBJ2-5,TGTGCCAGCAGCTTAACTCAGGAAGAGACCCAGTACTTC,CASSLTQEETQYF
TRBV2,TRBD1,.,TRBJ2-5,TGTGCCAGCAAGCAGGAGCTAGCAGGGGGAGAGACCCAGTACTTC,CASKQELAGGETQYF
TRBV19,.,.,TRBJ1-5,TGTGCCAGCCGCGGGCCCAATCAGCCCCAGCATTTT,CASRGPNQPQHF
TRBV30,TRBD2,.,TRBJ2-5,TGTGCCTGGCGACCTAGCGGGAGGTTAGAGACCCAGTACTTC,CAWRPSGRLETQYF
TRBV7-7,TRBD2,.,TRBJ2-1,TGTGCCAGCAGTCCTGAACCGACTAGCGGGGGGGAAGATGAGCAGTTCTTC,CASSPEPTSGGEDEQFF
TRBV4-1,TRBD2,.,TRBJ2-7,TGCGCCAGCAGCCCCCTGGCGGGGGGCCTAACCTACGAGCAGTACTTC,CASSPLAGGLTYEQYF
TRBV9,TRBD1,.,TRBJ1-1,TGTGCCAGCAGCCCAGGACAGGGGAACACTGAAGCTTTCTTT,CASSPGQGNTEAFF
TRBV15,TRBD1,few,TRBJ1-4,TGTGCCACCAGCGGGACAGAAACCGAAAAACTGTTTTTT,CATSGTETEKLFF
TRBV6-1,.,.,TRBJ1-4,TGTGCCAGCAGGAGTGGGGGAGGCAATGAAAAACTGTTTTTT,CASRSGGGNEKLFF
TRBV4-1,.,.,TRBJ2-1,TGCGCCAGCAGCGCGCCAGAGGCTGCCTACAATGAGCAGTTCTTC,CASSAPEAAYNEQFF
TRBV6-6,TRBD1,.,TRBJ2-3,TGTGCCAGCAGTTACGTAAGGGGGCAAACAGATACGCAGTATTTT,CASSYVRGQTDTQYF
TRBV7-9,TRBD2,.,TRBJ2-1,TGTGCCAGCAGCCGCGACTACGGACTAGCAGGCAATGAGCAGTTCTTC,CASSRDYGLAGNEQFF
TRBV11-2,TRBD2,.,TRBJ2-3,TGTGCCAGCAGCCCCCCTTTTGGCGGGGGATGGAATACGCAGTATTTT,CASSPPFGGGWNTQYF
TRBV4-2,.,few,TRBJ1-6,TGTGCCAGCAGCCAAGACGAGGGTTATAATTCACCCCTCCACTTT,CASSQDEGYNSPLHF